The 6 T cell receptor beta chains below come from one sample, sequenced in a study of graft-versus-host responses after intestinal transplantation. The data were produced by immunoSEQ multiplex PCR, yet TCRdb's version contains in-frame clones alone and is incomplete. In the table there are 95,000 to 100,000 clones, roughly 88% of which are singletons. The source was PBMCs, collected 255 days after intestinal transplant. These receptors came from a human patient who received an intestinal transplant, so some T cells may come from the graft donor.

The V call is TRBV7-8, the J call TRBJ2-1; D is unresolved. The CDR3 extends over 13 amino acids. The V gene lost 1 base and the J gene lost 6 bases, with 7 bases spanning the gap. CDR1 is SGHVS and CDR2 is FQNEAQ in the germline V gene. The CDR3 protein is CASSLGSLNEQFF. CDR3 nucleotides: TGTGCCAGCAGCTTAGGTTCCCTCAATGAGCAGTTCTTC.

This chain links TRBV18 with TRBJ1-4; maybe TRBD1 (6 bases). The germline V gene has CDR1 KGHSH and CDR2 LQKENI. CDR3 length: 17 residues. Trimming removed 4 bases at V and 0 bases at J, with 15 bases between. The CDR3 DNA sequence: TGTGCCAGCTCACTATCTCAGGAGGGGGCAACTAATGAAAAACTGTTTTTT. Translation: CASSLSQEGATNEKLFF.

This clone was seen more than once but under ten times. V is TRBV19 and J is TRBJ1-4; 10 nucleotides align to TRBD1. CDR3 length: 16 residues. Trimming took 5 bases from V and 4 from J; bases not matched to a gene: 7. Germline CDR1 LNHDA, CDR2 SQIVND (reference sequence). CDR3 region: CASSSRDRGYNEKLFF. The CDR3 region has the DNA TGTGCCAGTAGTTCCCGGGACAGGGGATATAATGAAAAACTGTTTTTT.

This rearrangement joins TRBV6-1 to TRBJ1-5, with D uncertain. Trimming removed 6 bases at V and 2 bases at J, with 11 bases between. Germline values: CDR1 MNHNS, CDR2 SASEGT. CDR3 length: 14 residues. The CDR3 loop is CASRVGSGNQPQHF. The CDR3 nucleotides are TGTGCCAGCAGGGTGGGGAGTGGCAATCAGCCCCAGCATTTT.

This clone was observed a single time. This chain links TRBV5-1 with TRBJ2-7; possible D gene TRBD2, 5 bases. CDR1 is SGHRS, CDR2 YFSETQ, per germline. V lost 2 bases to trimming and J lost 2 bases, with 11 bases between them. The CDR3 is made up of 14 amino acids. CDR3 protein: CASSLTDGAYEQYF. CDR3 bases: TGCGCCAGCAGCTTAACGGACGGGGCCTACGAGCAGTACTTC.

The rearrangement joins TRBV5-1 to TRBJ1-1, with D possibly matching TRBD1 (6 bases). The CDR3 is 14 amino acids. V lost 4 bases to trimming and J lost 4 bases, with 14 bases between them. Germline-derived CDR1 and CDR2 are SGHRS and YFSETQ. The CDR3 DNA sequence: TGCGCCAGCAGCCCCCATAGGGGGGGCACTGAAGCTTTCTTT. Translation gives CASSPHRGGTEAFF.